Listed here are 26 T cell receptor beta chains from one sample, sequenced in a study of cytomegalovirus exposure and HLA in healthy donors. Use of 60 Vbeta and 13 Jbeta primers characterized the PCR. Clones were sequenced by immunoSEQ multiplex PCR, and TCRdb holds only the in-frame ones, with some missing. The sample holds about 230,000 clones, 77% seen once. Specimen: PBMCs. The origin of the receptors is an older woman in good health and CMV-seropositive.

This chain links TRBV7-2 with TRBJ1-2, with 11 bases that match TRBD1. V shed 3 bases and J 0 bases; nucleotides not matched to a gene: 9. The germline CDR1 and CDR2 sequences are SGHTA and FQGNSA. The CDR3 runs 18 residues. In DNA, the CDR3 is TGTGCCAGCAGCTTTTTTGGCGGGACAGGGGGTTCTAACTATGGCTACACCTTC. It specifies CASSFFGGTGGSNYGYTF.

The CDR3 protein is CASSRYRVDGYTF. CDR3 in DNA: TGTGCCAGTAGTAGGTACAGGGTCGATGGCTACACCTTC. The chain combines TRBV19 with TRBJ1-2; tentative D call: TRBD1 (6 bases). V lost 4 bases and J 6 bases, leaving 12 bases between the germline ends. This CDR3 region has 13 residues. The V gene's germline CDR1 is LNHDA and CDR2 SQIVND (reference sequence).

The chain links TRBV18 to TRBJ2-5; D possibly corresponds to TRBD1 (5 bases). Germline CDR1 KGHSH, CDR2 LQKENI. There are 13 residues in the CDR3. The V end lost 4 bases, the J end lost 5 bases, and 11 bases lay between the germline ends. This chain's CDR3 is CASSRFYRETQYF. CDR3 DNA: TGTGCCAGCTCACGTTTTTACAGGGAGACCCAGTACTTC.

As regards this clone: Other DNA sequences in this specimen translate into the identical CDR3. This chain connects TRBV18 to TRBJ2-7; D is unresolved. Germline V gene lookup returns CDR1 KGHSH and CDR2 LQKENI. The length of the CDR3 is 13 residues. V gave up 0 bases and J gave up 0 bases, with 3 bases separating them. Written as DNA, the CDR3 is TGTGCCAGCTCACCACCTAGCTCCTACGAGCAGTACTTC. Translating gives CASSPPSSYEQYF.

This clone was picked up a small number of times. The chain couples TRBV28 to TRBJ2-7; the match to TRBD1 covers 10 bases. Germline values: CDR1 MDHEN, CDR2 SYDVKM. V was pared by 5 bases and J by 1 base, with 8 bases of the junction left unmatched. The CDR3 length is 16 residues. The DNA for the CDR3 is TGTGCCAGCAGTCCCCCGGGGGACAGGGGATCCTACGAGCAGTACTTC. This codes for CASSPPGDRGSYEQYF.

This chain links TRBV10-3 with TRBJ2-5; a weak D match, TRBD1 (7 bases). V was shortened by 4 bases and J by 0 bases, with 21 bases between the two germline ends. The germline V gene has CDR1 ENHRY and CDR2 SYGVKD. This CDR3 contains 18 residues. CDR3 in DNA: TGTGCCATCAGTGCGGGGGACTCGGCCAGGGGGTACCAAGAGACCCAGTACTTC. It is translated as CAISAGDSARGYQETQYF.

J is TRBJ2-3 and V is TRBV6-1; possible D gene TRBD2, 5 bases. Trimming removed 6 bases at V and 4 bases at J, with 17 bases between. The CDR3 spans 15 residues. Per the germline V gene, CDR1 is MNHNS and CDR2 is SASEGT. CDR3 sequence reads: CASRKYHRESDTQYF. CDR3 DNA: TGTGCCAGCAGAAAGTATCATAGGGAGTCAGATACGCAGTATTTT.

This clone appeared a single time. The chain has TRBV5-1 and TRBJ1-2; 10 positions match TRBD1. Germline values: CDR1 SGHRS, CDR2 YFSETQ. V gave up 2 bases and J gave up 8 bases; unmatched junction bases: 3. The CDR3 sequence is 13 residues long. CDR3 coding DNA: TGCGCCAGCAGCTTCGGGACAGGGGACGGCTACACCTTC. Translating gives CASSFGTGDGYTF.

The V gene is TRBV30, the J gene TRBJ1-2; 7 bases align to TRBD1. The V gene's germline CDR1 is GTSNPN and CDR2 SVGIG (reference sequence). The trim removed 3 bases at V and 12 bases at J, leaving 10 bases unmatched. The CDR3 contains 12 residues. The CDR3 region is CAWRNPGQTNTF. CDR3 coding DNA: TGTGCCTGGAGGAACCCGGGACAGACTAACACCTTC.

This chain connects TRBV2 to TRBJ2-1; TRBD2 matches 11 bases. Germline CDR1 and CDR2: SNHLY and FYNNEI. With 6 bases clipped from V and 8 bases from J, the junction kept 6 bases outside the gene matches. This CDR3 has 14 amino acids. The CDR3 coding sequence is TGTGCCAGCAGCCCCGGGACTAGCGGCGATGAGCAGTTCTTC. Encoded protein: CASSPGTSGDEQFF.

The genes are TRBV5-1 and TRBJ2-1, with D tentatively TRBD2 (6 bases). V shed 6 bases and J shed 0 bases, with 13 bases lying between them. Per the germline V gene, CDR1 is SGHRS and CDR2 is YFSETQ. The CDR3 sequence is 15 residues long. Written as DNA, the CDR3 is TGCGCCAGCACCTTCGGGGGACGCTCCTACAATGAGCAGTTCTTC. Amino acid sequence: CASTFGGRSYNEQFF.

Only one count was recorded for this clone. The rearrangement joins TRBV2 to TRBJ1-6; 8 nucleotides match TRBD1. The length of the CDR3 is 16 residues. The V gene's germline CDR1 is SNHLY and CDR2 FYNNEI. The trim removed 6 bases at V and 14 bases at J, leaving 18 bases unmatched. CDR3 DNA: TGTGCCAGCAGGGGGTTGACTCCTGCAGGGGGCTTATCCCTCCACTTT. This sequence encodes CASRGLTPAGGLSLHF.

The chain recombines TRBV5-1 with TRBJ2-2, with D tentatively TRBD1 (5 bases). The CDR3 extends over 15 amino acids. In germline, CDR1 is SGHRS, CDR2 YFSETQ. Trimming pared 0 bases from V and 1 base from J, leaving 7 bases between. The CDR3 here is CASSLVGENTGELFF. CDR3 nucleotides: TGCGCCAGCAGCTTGGTAGGGGAGAACACCGGGGAGCTGTTTTTT.

CDR3 nucleotide sequence: TGCGCCAGCAGCTCGGGACTAGCGGGAATCAACGAGCAGTACTTC. Its protein is CASSSGLAGINEQYF. The V call is TRBV5-1, the J call TRBJ2-7, with 13 bases aligning to TRBD2. V lost 3 bases to trimming and J lost 5 bases; unmatched junction nucleotides: 5. The CDR3 extends over 15 amino acids. The V gene's germline CDR1 is SGHRS and CDR2 YFSETQ.

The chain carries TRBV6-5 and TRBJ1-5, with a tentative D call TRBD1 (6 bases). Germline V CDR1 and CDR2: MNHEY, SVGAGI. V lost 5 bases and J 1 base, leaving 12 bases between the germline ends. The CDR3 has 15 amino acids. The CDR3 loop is CASSRDRFSNQPQHF. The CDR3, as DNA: TGTGCCAGCAGTCGAGACAGGTTCAGCAATCAGCCCCAGCATTTT.

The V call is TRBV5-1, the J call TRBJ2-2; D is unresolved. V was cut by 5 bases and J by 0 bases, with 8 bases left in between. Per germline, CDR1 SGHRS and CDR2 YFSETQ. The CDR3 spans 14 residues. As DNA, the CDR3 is TGCGCCAGCAGTCCGTTCGCGAACACCGGGGAGCTGTTTTTT. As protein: CASSPFANTGELFF.

The CDR3: CASSAPQGASGNTIYF. CDR3 DNA sequence: TGTGCCAGCAGTGCCCCACAGGGGGCTTCTGGAAACACCATATATTTT. This sequence joins TRBV28 and TRBJ1-3, with TRBD1 matching over 9 bases. The junction had 6 bases not matched to a gene; V was cut back by 5 bases and J by 1 base. The CDR3 totals 16 residues. CDR1 is MDHEN and CDR2 is SYDVKM in the germline V gene.

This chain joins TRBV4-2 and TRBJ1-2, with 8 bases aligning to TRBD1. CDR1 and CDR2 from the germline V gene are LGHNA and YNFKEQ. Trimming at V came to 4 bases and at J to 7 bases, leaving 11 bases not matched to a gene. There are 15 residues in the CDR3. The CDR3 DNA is TGTGCCAGCAGCCTAAAGGGTTCCGGACAGGGTGGCTACACCTTC. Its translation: CASSLKGSGQGGYTF.

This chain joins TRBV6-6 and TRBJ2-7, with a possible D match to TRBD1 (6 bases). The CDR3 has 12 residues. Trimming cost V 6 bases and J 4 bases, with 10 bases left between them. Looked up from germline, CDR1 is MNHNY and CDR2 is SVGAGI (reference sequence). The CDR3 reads CASSQDSYEQYF. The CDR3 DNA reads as TGTGCCAGCAGCCAGGACAGTTACGAGCAGTACTTC.

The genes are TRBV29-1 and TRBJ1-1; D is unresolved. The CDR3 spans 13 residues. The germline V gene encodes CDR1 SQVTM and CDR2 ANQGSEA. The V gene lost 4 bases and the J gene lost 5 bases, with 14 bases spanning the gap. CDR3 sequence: CSVVPATGTEAFF. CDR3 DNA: TGCAGCGTTGTGCCGGCCACGGGAACTGAAGCTTTCTTT.

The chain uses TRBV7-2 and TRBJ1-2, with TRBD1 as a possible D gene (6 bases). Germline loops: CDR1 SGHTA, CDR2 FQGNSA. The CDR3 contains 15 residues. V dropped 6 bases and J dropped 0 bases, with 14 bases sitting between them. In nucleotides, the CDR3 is TGTGCCAGCAGAAACCGACAGGCCCCTAACTATGGCTACACCTTC. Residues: CASRNRQAPNYGYTF.

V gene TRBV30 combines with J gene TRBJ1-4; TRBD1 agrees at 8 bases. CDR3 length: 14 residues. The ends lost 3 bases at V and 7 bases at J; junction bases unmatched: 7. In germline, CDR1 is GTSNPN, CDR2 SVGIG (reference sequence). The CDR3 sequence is CAWSVDRGSEKLFF. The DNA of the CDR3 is TGTGCCTGGAGCGTCGACAGGGGTAGTGAAAAACTGTTTTTT.

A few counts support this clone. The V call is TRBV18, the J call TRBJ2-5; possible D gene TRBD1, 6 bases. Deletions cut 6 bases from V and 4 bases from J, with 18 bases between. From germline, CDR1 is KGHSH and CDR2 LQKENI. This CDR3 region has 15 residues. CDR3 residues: CASSRGRGELETQYF. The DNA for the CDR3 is TGTGCCAGCTCCCGGGGCAGGGGCGAACTAGAGACCCAGTACTTC.

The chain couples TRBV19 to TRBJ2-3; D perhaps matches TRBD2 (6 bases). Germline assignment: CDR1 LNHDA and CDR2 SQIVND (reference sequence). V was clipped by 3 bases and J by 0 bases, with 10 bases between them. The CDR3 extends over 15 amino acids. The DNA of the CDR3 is TGTGCCAGTAGTATCGGGACTCCGAGCACAGATACGCAGTATTTT. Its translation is CASSIGTPSTDTQYF.

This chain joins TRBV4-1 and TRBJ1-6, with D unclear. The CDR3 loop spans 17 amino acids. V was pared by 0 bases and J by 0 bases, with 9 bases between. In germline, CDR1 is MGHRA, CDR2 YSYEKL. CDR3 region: CASSQDLHSSYNSPLHF. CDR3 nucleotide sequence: TGCGCCAGCAGCCAAGACCTGCATAGCTCCTATAATTCACCCCTCCACTTT.

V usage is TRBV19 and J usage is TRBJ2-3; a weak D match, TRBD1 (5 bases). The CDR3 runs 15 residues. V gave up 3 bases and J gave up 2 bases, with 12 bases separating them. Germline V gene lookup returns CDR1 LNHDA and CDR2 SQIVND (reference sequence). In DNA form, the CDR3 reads TGTGCCAGTAGTATGCAGGGTATAATCACAGATACGCAGTATTTT. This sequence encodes CASSMQGIITDTQYF.